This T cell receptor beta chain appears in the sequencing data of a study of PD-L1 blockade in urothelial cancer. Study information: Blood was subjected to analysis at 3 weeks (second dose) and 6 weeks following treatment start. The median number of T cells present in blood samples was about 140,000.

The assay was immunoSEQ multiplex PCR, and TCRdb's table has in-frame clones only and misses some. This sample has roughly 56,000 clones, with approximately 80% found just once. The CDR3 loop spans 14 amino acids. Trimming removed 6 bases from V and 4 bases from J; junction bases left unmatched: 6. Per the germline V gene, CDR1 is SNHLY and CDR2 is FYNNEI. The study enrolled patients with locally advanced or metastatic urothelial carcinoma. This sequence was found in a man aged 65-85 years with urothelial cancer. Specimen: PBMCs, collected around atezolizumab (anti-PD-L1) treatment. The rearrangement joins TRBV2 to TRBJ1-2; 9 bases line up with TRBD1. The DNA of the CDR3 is TGTGCCAGCAGGACAGGGGGACGGGGCTATGGCTACACCTTC. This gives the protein CASRTGGRGYGYTF.